The 20 T cell receptor beta chains below were found in one sample sequenced in a study of blood T cell repertoires in COVID-19. Assay used: immunoSEQ multiplex PCR; TCRdb lists only in-frame clones, some missing. The repertoire holds about 61,000 clones, 87% seen once, with 4.5% to 6% in the top ten. Sequencing input: peripheral blood. The receptor source for this set is an elderly man in a cohort sampled during active COVID-19.

This chain uses TRBV4-1 with TRBJ1-4; D not certain. V lost 4 bases to trimming and J lost 0 bases, with 15 bases between them. The CDR3 is 17 residues long. Germline lookup yields CDR1 MGHRA and CDR2 YSYEKL. CDR3 sequence reads: CASSPTQITATNEKLFF. In nucleotides, the CDR3 is TGCGCCAGCAGCCCGACTCAAATTACTGCAACTAATGAAAAACTGTTTTTT.

The rearrangement uses TRBV5-6 and TRBJ2-2; D is possibly TRBD2 (5 bases). The germline V gene has CDR1 SGHDT and CDR2 YYEEEE. V was pared by 0 bases and J by 6 bases, with 18 bases between. CDR3 length equals 17 residues. CDR3 sequence reads: CASSLGWAGILSGELFF. The CDR3 nucleotides are TGTGCCAGCAGCTTGGGGTGGGCGGGTATCCTGTCCGGGGAGCTGTTTTTT.

The chain links TRBV2 to TRBJ2-2; D may be TRBD1 (6 bases). CDR1 and CDR2 (germline): SNHLY, FYNNEI. V lost 6 bases to trimming and J lost 1 base, with 12 bases between them. This CDR3 comprises 15 residues. The CDR3 DNA reads TGTGCCAGCAGGGATGGACAGCTGAACACCGGGGAGCTGTTTTTT. Translating it yields CASRDGQLNTGELFF.

Written as DNA, the CDR3 is TGTGCCAGCAGCCAGGGTTCGAGGGCGGGAGAAGCTTTCTTT. This translates into CASSQGSRAGEAFF. The rearrangement joins TRBV3-1 (or the pseudogene TRBV3-2) to TRBJ1-1; D gene ambiguous. The V end was cut by 3 bases, the J end by 8 bases, with 16 bases between. Germline loops: CDR1 LGHDT, CDR2 YNNKEL (reference sequence). CDR3 length equals 14 residues.

V and J are TRBV5-4 and TRBJ2-1; D might be TRBD1 (6 bases). Trimming cost V 2 bases and J 8 bases, with 11 bases left between them. This CDR3 comprises 13 residues. In germline, CDR1 is SGHNT, CDR2 YYREEE (reference sequence). The CDR3 DNA follows: TGTGCCAGCAGCTTACAGGGAAGCGATGAGCAGTTCTTC. This sequence encodes CASSLQGSDEQFF.

A remark on this clone: The junction and the germline gene differ at one end; a read error may be behind it. The chain uses TRBV5-6 and TRBJ1-2; D is unresolved. Germline lookup yields CDR1 SGHDT and CDR2 YYEEEE. This CDR3 region has 13 residues. DNA for the CDR3: TGTGCCAGCAGCTTGGGCCCCAACTATGGCTACACCTTT. The encoded protein is CASSLGPNYGYTF.

The chain uses TRBV9 and TRBJ1-1; TRBD1 matches 9 bases. Germline CDR1 reads SGDLS; CDR2 reads YYNGEE. The J segment lost 7 bases and the V segment lost 0 bases, leaving 7 bases of the junction unmatched. CDR3 length: 15 amino acids. This CDR3 reads CASSVDGTGIDEAFF. The CDR3 DNA follows: TGTGCCAGCAGCGTAGATGGGACAGGGATTGATGAAGCTTTCTTT.

The V call is TRBV4-2, the J call TRBJ1-5; D is perhaps TRBD1 (5 bases). Germline loops: CDR1 LGHNA, CDR2 YNFKEQ. This CDR3 spans 16 amino acids. Between the trimmed V and J ends, which lost 0 bases and 4 bases, there was a span of 13 bases. In DNA form, the CDR3 reads TGTGCCAGCAGCCAAGAGGGTCAGGGTGGTAATCAGCCCCAGCATTTT. Translating gives CASSQEGQGGNQPQHF.

The J gene is TRBJ2-3, the V gene TRBV5-1, with a tentative D call TRBD2 (7 bases). From germline, CDR1 is SGHRS and CDR2 YFSETQ. The CDR3 is 14 residues long. Trimming left V 2 bases short and J 5 bases short, with 12 bases between. The CDR3 sequence is CASSLTGRGDTQYF. The DNA for the CDR3 is TGCGCCAGCAGCTTAACAGGGAGGGGAGATACGCAGTATTTT. The full variable domain, rest sourced from reference TRBV5-1 and TRBJ2-3, is KAGVTQTPRYLIKTRGQQVTLSCSPISGHRSVSWYQQTPGQGLQFLFEYFSETQRNKGNFPGRFSGRQFSNSRSEMNVSTLELGDSALYLCASSLTGRGDTQYFGPGTRLTVL.

CDR3 sequence: CASSPGTASNYGYTF. The DNA of the CDR3 is TGCGCCAGCAGCCCCGGGACAGCTTCTAACTATGGCTACACCTTC. This chain joins TRBV4-3 and TRBJ1-2; 7 bases align to TRBD1. Trimming removed 4 bases from V and 0 bases from J; junction bases left unmatched: 5. The CDR3 is 15 residues long. Germline V gives CDR1 LGHNA, CDR2 YSLEER.

The chain couples TRBV7-2 to TRBJ2-7, with D hard to call. The CDR3 covers 14 residues. Per the germline V gene, CDR1 is SGHTA and CDR2 is FQGNSA. The ends were cut back, 5 bases at V and 0 bases at J, with 11 bases in the middle. The CDR3 is CASSLQVSSYEQYF. The CDR3 DNA reads as TGTGCCAGCAGCCTCCAGGTTAGCTCCTACGAGCAGTACTTC.

This rearrangement joins TRBV2 to TRBJ1-5; no reliable D call. The CDR3 contains 13 residues. Germline V gives CDR1 SNHLY, CDR2 FYNNEI. The V and J ends lost 4 bases and 8 bases respectively, with 12 bases between them. The CDR3 here is CASSVRGPEPQHF. In DNA, the CDR3 is TGTGCCAGCAGTGTAAGAGGGCCGGAGCCCCAGCATTTT.

V and J are TRBV19 and TRBJ1-5; D is ambiguous. CDR3 length: 14 amino acids. Trimming took 3 bases from V and 0 from J, leaving 6 bases between them. Germline V lookup: CDR1 LNHDA, CDR2 SQIVND (reference sequence). CDR3 coding DNA: TGTGCCAGTAGTATGGAGGATAGCAATCAGCCCCAGCATTTT. This translates into CASSMEDSNQPQHF.

The chain uses TRBV10-2 and TRBJ2-1; D possibly corresponds to TRBD2 (7 bases). V was clipped by 4 bases and J by 8 bases, with 15 bases between them. Germline V lookup: CDR1 WSHSY, CDR2 SAAADI. The CDR3 is 14 residues long. The DNA for the CDR3 is TGCGCCAGCAGTGGGCGGGGGCCTTTCGATGAGCAGTTCTTC. Its protein product is CASSGRGPFDEQFF.

The chain carries TRBV3-1 (or the pseudogene TRBV3-2) and TRBJ2-7; a weak D match, TRBD2 (6 bases). The germline V gene encodes CDR1 LGHDT and CDR2 YNNKEL (reference sequence). Trimming took 0 bases from V and 2 from J, leaving 14 bases between them. The CDR3 totals 16 residues. The CDR3 is CASSQDVAGTPYEQYF. CDR3 DNA sequence: TGTGCCAGCAGCCAAGACGTGGCGGGAACTCCCTACGAGCAGTACTTC.

V usage is TRBV4-2 and J usage is TRBJ1-2; TRBD1 matches at 7 bases. The germline V gene encodes CDR1 LGHNA and CDR2 YNFKEQ. The ends lost 0 bases at V and 7 bases at J; junction bases unmatched: 8. The CDR3 extends over 15 amino acids. The CDR3 here is CASSQESKGAGGYTF. The CDR3 DNA follows: TGTGCCAGCAGCCAAGAGTCTAAGGGGGCAGGTGGCTACACCTTC.

J is TRBJ2-3 and V is TRBV7-2; 7 nucleotides match TRBD2. V gave up 4 bases and J gave up 2 bases; unmatched junction bases: 3. The CDR3 has 14 residues. CDR1 and CDR2 (germline): SGHTA, FQGNSA. In nucleotides, the CDR3 is TGTGCCAGCAGCTCTAGCGGAATCACAGATACGCAGTATTTT. This codes for CASSSSGITDTQYF.

The V and J genes are TRBV12-3 or TRBV12-4 and TRBJ1-5, with D perhaps TRBD1 (5 bases). The V end lost 3 bases, the J end lost 2 bases, and 5 bases lay between the germline ends. The CDR3 is 13 amino acids. CDR3 bases: TGTGCCAGCAGTTTCAGGGGCAATCAGCCCCAGCATTTT. This sequence encodes CASSFRGNQPQHF.

This clone was seen a single time. The V and J genes are TRBV5-6 and TRBJ1-2, with TRBD1 matching over 7 bases. Germline V CDR1 and CDR2: SGHDT, YYEEEE. With 3 bases clipped from V and 2 bases from J, the junction kept 7 bases outside the gene matches. This CDR3 region has 15 residues. The CDR3: CASSSDRDINYGYTF. CDR3 bases: TGTGCCAGCAGCTCAGACAGGGATATAAACTATGGCTACACCTTC.

CDR3 sequence reads: CASSQYPGPGDHNEQFF. In DNA, the CDR3 is TGTGCCAGTAGTCAATATCCGGGACCGGGAGACCACAATGAGCAGTTCTTC. The chain is built from TRBV19 and TRBJ2-1, with D perhaps TRBD2 (6 bases). There are 17 residues in the CDR3. Germline CDR1 LNHDA, CDR2 SQIVND (reference sequence). Trimming shortened V by 5 bases and J by 5 bases, and 22 bases separated the two germline ends.